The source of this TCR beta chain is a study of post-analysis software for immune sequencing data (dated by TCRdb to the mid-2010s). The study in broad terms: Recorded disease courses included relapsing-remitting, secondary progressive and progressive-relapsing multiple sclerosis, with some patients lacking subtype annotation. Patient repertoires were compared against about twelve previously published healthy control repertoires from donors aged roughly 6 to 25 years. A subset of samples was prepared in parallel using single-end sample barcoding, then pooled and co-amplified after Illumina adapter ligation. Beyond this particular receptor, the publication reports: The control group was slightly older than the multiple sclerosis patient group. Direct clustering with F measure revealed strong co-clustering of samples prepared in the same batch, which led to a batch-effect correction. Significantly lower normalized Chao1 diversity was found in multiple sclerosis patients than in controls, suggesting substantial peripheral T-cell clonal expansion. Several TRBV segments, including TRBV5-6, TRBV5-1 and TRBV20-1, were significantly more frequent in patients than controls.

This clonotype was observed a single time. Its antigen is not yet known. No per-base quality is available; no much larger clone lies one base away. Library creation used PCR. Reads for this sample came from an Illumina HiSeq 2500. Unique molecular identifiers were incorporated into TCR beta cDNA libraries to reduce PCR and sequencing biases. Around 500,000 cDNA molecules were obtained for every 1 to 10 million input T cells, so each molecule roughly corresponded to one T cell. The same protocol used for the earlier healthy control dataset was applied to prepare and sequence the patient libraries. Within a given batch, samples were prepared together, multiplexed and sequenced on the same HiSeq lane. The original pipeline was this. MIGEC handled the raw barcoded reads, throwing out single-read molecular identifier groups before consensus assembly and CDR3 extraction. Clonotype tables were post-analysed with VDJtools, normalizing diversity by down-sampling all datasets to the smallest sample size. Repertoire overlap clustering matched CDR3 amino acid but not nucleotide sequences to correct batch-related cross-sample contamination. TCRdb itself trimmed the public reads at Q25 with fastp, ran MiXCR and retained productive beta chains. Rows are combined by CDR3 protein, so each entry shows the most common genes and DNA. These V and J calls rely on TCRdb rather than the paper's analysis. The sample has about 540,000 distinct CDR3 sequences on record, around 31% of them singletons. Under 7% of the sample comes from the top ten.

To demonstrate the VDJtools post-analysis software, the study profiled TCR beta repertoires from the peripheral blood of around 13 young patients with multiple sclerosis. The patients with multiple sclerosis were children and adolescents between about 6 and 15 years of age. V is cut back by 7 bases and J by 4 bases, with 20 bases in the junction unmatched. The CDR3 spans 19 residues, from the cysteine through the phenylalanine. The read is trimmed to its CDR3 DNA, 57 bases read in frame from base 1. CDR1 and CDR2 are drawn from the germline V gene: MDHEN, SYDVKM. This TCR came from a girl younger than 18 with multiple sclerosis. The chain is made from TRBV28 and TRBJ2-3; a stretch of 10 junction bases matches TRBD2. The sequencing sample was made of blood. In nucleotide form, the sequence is TGTGCCAGCACCCCACTACCCGGGACTAGCGAGGGGTGGGCAGATACGCAGTATTTT. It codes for CASTPLPGTSEGWADTQYF.